The present T cell receptor beta chain was sequenced within a study of cytomegalovirus exposure and HLA in healthy donors. Findings and caveats of the study: In a later analysis, an Asian-associated ancestry cluster reportedly showed fewer N-insertions than the roughly 730-donor mean. The authors considered a cluster of highly shared sequence variants likely to be a sequencing artifact.

The germline gives CDR1 ENHRY, CDR2 SYGVKD. The V end lost 10 bases, the J end lost 5 bases, and 14 bases lay between the germline ends. The CDR3 is 12 residues long. Comment on this clone: The antigen remains undetermined.

13 Jbeta primers and 60 Vbeta primers were used for the PCR. Using immunoSEQ multiplex PCR, the repertoire was profiled, and TCRdb retains in-frame clones only, with some absent. This sample has about 90,000 clones, with about 66% found just once. The sample taken for sequencing was PBMCs. The sequence came from a man aged 25-45 years in good health and CMV-seronegative. The rearrangement joins TRBV10-3 to TRBJ2-5; maybe TRBD2 (6 bases). CDR3 residues: CANAGSPETQYF. CDR3 nucleotide sequence: TGTGCCAACGCGGGGAGTCCGGAGACCCAGTACTTC.